This entry lists 30 T cell receptor beta chains sequenced from one sample in a study of blood T cell repertoires in COVID-19. The data were produced by immunoSEQ multiplex PCR, yet TCRdb's version contains in-frame clones alone and is incomplete. This table holds about 180,000 clones, more than 70% found once. Sequencing used PBMCs or T cells enriched from blood (not recorded which). The receptors here all came from a woman in her thirties who had recovered from COVID-19.

This rearrangement joins TRBV9 to TRBJ1-6; maybe TRBD1 (6 bases). Germline values: CDR1 SGDLS, CDR2 YYNGEE. V was shortened by 3 bases and J by 7 bases, with 14 bases between the two germline ends. CDR3 length: 15 residues. CDR3 coding DNA: TGTGCCAGCAGCGAAATACAGGGTTGGAATTCACCCCTCCACTTT. Translated: CASSEIQGWNSPLHF.

CDR3: CAWMFDSFTGELFF. The CDR3 DNA sequence: TGTGCCTGGATGTTTGACAGTTTCACCGGGGAGCTGTTTTTT. The chain links TRBV30 to TRBJ2-2, with a tentative D call TRBD1 (5 bases). Looked up from germline, CDR1 is GTSNPN and CDR2 is SVGIG (reference sequence). This CDR3 region has 14 residues. V gave up 4 bases and J gave up 4 bases, with 13 bases separating them.

The V and J genes are TRBV11-3 and TRBJ2-5; 13 bases are shared with TRBD2. V was clipped by 5 bases and J by 5 bases; unmatched bases: 8. The germline CDR1 and CDR2 sequences are SGHNT and YENEEA. CDR3 length equals 16 residues. CDR3 in amino acids: CASSPRTSGSYETQYF. CDR3 DNA sequence: TGTGCCAGCAGCCCTCGGACTAGCGGGAGCTATGAGACCCAGTACTTC.

The chain couples TRBV6-1 to TRBJ1-3; TRBD1 might be the D (5 bases). V shed 2 bases and J shed 5 bases, with 22 bases lying between them. Germline CDR1 MNHNS, CDR2 SASEGT. The CDR3 is 18 residues long. The CDR3 loop is CASSEFRAGRQGRNTIYF. CDR3 coding DNA: TGTGCCAGCAGTGAATTTCGGGCGGGGAGGCAGGGTCGAAACACCATATATTTT.

The chain has TRBV18 and TRBJ2-5, with a tentative D call TRBD1 (6 bases). The CDR3 sequence is 15 residues long. Trimming stripped 6 bases from V and 0 bases from J, with 14 bases between. In germline, CDR1 is KGHSH, CDR2 LQKENI. This CDR3 reads CASSDQRGYQETQYF. In DNA, the CDR3 is TGTGCCAGCTCCGACCAGAGGGGGTACCAAGAGACCCAGTACTTC.

The chain carries TRBV19 and TRBJ1-5; the D gene is possibly TRBD1 (5 bases). Germline V gene lookup returns CDR1 LNHDA and CDR2 SQIVND (reference sequence). The CDR3 has 16 residues. Trimming removed 7 bases from V and 1 base from J, with 17 bases in between. The CDR3 DNA is TGTGCCAGTATAGAGAGTGGACGGGGGAGCAATCAGCCCCAGCATTTT. It yields the protein CASIESGRGSNQPQHF.

The gene calls are TRBV5-1 and TRBJ1-3; D gene uncertain. CDR1 and CDR2 (germline): SGHRS, YFSETQ. The V end was cut by 2 bases, the J end by 2 bases, with 5 bases between. The CDR3 totals 13 residues. CDR3 bases: TGCGCCAGCAGCTTTTCGGCTGGAAACACCATATATTTT. Its translation is CASSFSAGNTIYF. Variable domain in full (rest from reference TRBV5-1 and TRBJ1-3): KAGVTQTPRYLIKTRGQQVTLSCSPISGHRSVSWYQQTPGQGLQFLFEYFSETQRNKGNFPGRFSGRQFSNSRSEMNVSTLELGDSALYLCASSFSAGNTIYFGEGSWLTVV.

The chain is built from TRBV4-1 and TRBJ1-5; the D gene is possibly TRBD1 (6 bases). The CDR3 loop spans 15 amino acids. Germline V gene data show CDR1 as MGHRA and CDR2 as YSYEKL. The ends were cut back, 0 bases at V and 5 bases at J, with 11 bases in the middle. The DNA of the CDR3 is TGCGCCAGCAGCCAAGATAGGGGGAGGGATCAGCCCCAGCATTTT. Translated: CASSQDRGRDQPQHF.

The rearrangement joins TRBV3-1 (or the pseudogene TRBV3-2) to TRBJ1-5; D is unresolved. This CDR3 is built from 13 residues. Germline CDR1 and CDR2: LGHDT and YNNKEL (reference sequence). Trimming stripped 1 base from V and 7 bases from J, with 8 bases between. The CDR3 DNA sequence: TGTGCCAGCAGCCAAGCGGGTCCCCAGCCCCAGCATTTT. It specifies CASSQAGPQPQHF.

This rearrangement joins TRBV6-1 to TRBJ2-7; D may be TRBD1 (6 bases). The CDR3 extends over 16 amino acids. The germline V gene encodes CDR1 MNHNS and CDR2 SASEGT. Trimming shortened V by 4 bases and J by 5 bases, and 21 bases separated the two germline ends. In DNA form, the CDR3 reads TGTGCCAGCAGTGCCCGGAGTAGTAACAGGGACAACGAGCAGTACTTC. It specifies CASSARSSNRDNEQYF.

The V call is TRBV28, the J call TRBJ2-1, with 9 positions matching TRBD1. V shed 2 bases and J 7 bases; nucleotides not matched to a gene: 3. The CDR3 is 14 residues long. The germline gives CDR1 MDHEN, CDR2 SYDVKM. Here the CDR3 DNA reads TGTGCCAGCAGTTTAGGACAGGGGCGGAATGAGCAGTTCTTC. Amino acid sequence: CASSLGQGRNEQFF.

This chain joins TRBV27 and TRBJ2-7; D unresolved. The CDR3 has 13 amino acids. V was cut by 3 bases and J by 0 bases, with 6 bases left in between. Germline V CDR1 and CDR2: MNHEY, SMNVEV (reference sequence). The CDR3 reads CASSFAASYEQYF. The CDR3, as DNA: TGTGCCAGCAGTTTTGCGGCCTCCTACGAGCAGTACTTC.

The CDR3 spells CASSLGDSFTDTQYF. CDR3 nucleotide sequence: TGTGCCAGCAGTTTAGGGGACAGCTTCACAGATACGCAGTATTTT. This chain links TRBV28 with TRBJ2-3; 7 bases map to TRBD1. This CDR3 region has 15 residues. Looked up from germline, CDR1 is MDHEN and CDR2 is SYDVKM. The junction had 4 bases not matched to a gene; V was cut back by 2 bases and J by 2 bases. Drawing the rest from reference TRBV28 and TRBJ2-3, the complete variable domain is DVKVTQSSRYLVKRTGEKVFLECVQDMDHENMFWYRQDPGLGLRLIYFSYDVKMKEKGDIPEGYSVSREKKERFSLILESASTNQTSMYLCASSLGDSFTDTQYFGPGTRLTVL.

The DNA for the CDR3 is TGTGCCAGCAGCTTTGGGGGGAGTGGGTCCCAGTACTTC. Translated: CASSFGGSGSQYF. The chain links TRBV7-9 to TRBJ2-5, with a possible D match to TRBD2 (6 bases). The germline CDR1 and CDR2 sequences are SEHNR and FQNEAQ (reference sequence). The CDR3 is 13 amino acids. The germline V and J ends were trimmed by 3 bases and 9 bases, with 14 bases remaining between them.

For the CDR3, the DNA is TGTGCCAGCAGTGAAAATAAGGGGGCAGGGTATGGCTACACCTTC. Its protein is CASSENKGAGYGYTF. The chain links TRBV6-1 to TRBJ1-2, with TRBD1 identical over 7 bases. This CDR3 region has 15 residues. The J segment lost 5 bases and the V segment lost 2 bases, leaving 8 bases of the junction unmatched. The germline V gene has CDR1 MNHNS and CDR2 SASEGT.

A few counts support this clone. This chain joins TRBV23-1 and TRBJ1-5; 8 bases agree with TRBD1. TRBV23-1 is an open reading frame whose function is uncertain. J was trimmed by 4 bases and V by 4 bases; bases with no gene match: 9. This CDR3 comprises 16 residues. The CDR3 region is CASSPTGGRGNQPQHF. DNA for the CDR3: TGCGCCAGCAGTCCTACAGGGGGAAGGGGTAATCAGCCCCAGCATTTT.

J is TRBJ2-3 and V is TRBV27, with TRBD1 as a possible D gene (5 bases). Trimming shortened V by 8 bases and J by 1 base, and 10 bases separated the two germline ends. There are 13 residues in the CDR3. The germline V gene encodes CDR1 MNHEY and CDR2 SMNVEV (reference sequence). CDR3 in DNA: TGTGCCAGCCAACCACAGGGCACAGATACGCAGTATTTT. It codes for CASQPQGTDTQYF.

The chain combines TRBV9 with TRBJ2-5, with 7 nucleotides matching TRBD2. V gave up 2 bases and J gave up 0 bases; unmatched junction bases: 10. The germline V gene encodes CDR1 SGDLS and CDR2 YYNGEE. The CDR3 covers 17 residues. CDR3 loop: CASSVASGNSYQETQYF. CDR3 bases: TGTGCCAGCAGCGTGGCTAGCGGCAATTCGTACCAAGAGACCCAGTACTTC.

J is TRBJ2-7 and V is TRBV5-1, with TRBD2 matching over 16 bases. Germline-derived CDR1 and CDR2 are SGHRS and YFSETQ. V was clipped by 4 bases and J by 3 bases; unmatched bases: 19. CDR3 size: 21 residues. The CDR3 nucleotides read TGCGCCAGCAGCCGGGGACTAGCGGGAGGGCCACAAAAGTCAGCGATCTACGAGCAGTACTTC. It yields the protein CASSRGLAGGPQKSAIYEQYF.

The count of this clone is one. The chain carries TRBV2 and TRBJ2-6; the D gene is possibly TRBD2 (7 bases). CDR1 and CDR2 (germline): SNHLY, FYNNEI. The CDR3 spans 15 residues. With 7 bases removed from V and 2 bases from J, the gap between germline ends came to 12 bases. The CDR3 sequence is CASNQGRAGANVLTF. The CDR3 DNA reads as TGTGCCAGCAACCAGGGGAGGGCTGGGGCCAACGTCCTGACTTTC. Supplemented by reference TRBV2 and TRBJ2-6, the full variable domain reads EPEVTQTPSHQVTQMGQEVILRCVPISNHLYFYWYRQILGQKVEFLVSFYNNEISEKSEIFDDQFSVERPDGSNFTLKIRSTKLEDSAMYFCASNQGRAGANVLTFGAGSRLTVL.

This chain joins TRBV7-3 and TRBJ2-2, with 9 bases aligning to TRBD1. From germline, CDR1 is SGHTA and CDR2 FQGTGA. The CDR3 is 16 residues long. Losses at the gene ends were 6 bases for V and 1 base for J; bases not matched to a gene: 6. The chain's CDR3 is CASRDTGGLNTGELFF. The CDR3 DNA follows: TGTGCCAGCAGGGATACAGGGGGCCTGAACACCGGGGAGCTGTTTTTT. The variable domain in full, with the rest retrieved from reference TRBV7-3 and TRBJ2-2, is GAGVSQTPSNKVTEKGKYVELRCDPISGHTALYWYRQSLGQGPEFLIYFQGTGAADDSGLPNDRFFAVRPEGSVSTLKIQRTERGDSAVYLCASRDTGGLNTGELFFGEGSRLTVL.

The chain carries TRBV14 and TRBJ1-1; TRBD1 is a possible D gene (5 bases). The germline V gene has CDR1 SGHDN and CDR2 FVKESK. Trimming shortened V by 1 base and J by 2 bases, and 14 bases separated the two germline ends. The CDR3 consists of 16 residues. CDR3 sequence (DNA): TGTGCCAGCAGCCAAGCTGCGGGACCCTTCAACACTGAAGCTTTCTTT. This gives the protein CASSQAAGPFNTEAFF.

This chain connects TRBV27 to TRBJ2-7; possible D gene TRBD2, 6 bases. The V and J ends lost 10 bases and 3 bases respectively, with 22 bases between them. The CDR3 spans 15 residues. Germline V gene data show CDR1 as MNHEY and CDR2 as SMNVEV (reference sequence). The CDR3: CATTRWGSGHYEQYF. The DNA for the CDR3 is TGTGCCACCACCCGATGGGGTAGCGGCCACTACGAGCAGTACTTC.

This chain joins TRBV7-2 and TRBJ2-7; 8 positions agree with TRBD1. The V segment lost 5 bases and the J segment 5 bases; nucleotides outside the gene matches: 5. The CDR3 covers 13 residues. Germline-derived CDR1 and CDR2 are SGHTA and FQGNSA. CDR3: CASSLRTGHEQYF. The CDR3 DNA reads TGTGCCAGCAGCCTTCGGACAGGGCACGAGCAGTACTTC.

The rearrangement uses TRBV3-1 (or the pseudogene TRBV3-2) and TRBJ1-1; D remains ambiguous. V was clipped by 4 bases and J by 9 bases, with 12 bases between them. The CDR3 length is 12 residues. The V gene's germline CDR1 is LGHDT and CDR2 YNNKEL (reference sequence). The CDR3: CASSRAFEKAFF. CDR3 bases: TGTGCCAGCAGCCGGGCATTTGAAAAAGCTTTCTTT.

V usage is TRBV7-9 and J usage is TRBJ2-1; TRBD2 matches 8 bases. Germline trimming cut 1 base from V and 5 bases from J; bases unmatched to any gene: 1. CDR3 length equals 14 residues. From germline, CDR1 is SEHNR and CDR2 FQNEAQ (reference sequence). This CDR3 is CASSLVLADNEQFF. The CDR3 DNA reads as TGTGCCAGCAGCTTAGTACTAGCGGACAATGAGCAGTTCTTC.

This clone was seen a few times. The chain couples TRBV7-8 to TRBJ2-7, with D maybe TRBD2 (5 bases). The germline gives CDR1 SGHVS, CDR2 FQNEAQ. V gave up 4 bases and J gave up 6 bases, with 10 bases separating them. The CDR3 has 12 residues. CDR3 sequence reads: CASSSSRGEQYF. In DNA form, the CDR3 reads TGTGCCAGCAGCTCCAGCCGGGGCGAGCAGTACTTC.

The chain employs TRBV5-4 and TRBJ2-7; TRBD2 matches at 9 bases. The V gene end was trimmed by 4 bases and the J gene end by 5 bases; junction bases not matched to a gene: 7. The germline gives CDR1 SGHNT, CDR2 YYREEE (reference sequence). The CDR3 runs to 14 residues. CDR3: CASSRGTSPDEQYF. DNA of the CDR3: TGTGCCAGCAGCCGCGGGACTAGCCCCGACGAGCAGTACTTC.

This clone has a single count. The V call is TRBV23-1, the J call TRBJ1-5; no definite D call. TRBV23-1 counts as an open reading frame of uncertain function. The V end lost 3 bases, the J end lost 4 bases, and 22 bases lay between the germline ends. The CDR3 runs 18 residues. The CDR3 DNA reads TGCGCCAGCAGTCATCGACTCACCCGGGGAAATTGGAATCAGCCCCAGCATTTT. Translating it yields CASSHRLTRGNWNQPQHF.

Turning to this clone: The sample holds other DNA sequences that translate to the same CDR3. V usage is TRBV5-4 and J usage is TRBJ1-1; 10 bases agree with TRBD1. Trimming at V came to 3 bases and at J to 5 bases, leaving 7 bases not matched to a gene. Germline V lookup: CDR1 SGHNT, CDR2 YYREEE (reference sequence). CDR3 length: 15 residues. CDR3 sequence reads: CASSSGTGVGTEAFF. In DNA, the CDR3 is TGTGCCAGCAGCTCTGGGACAGGGGTAGGGACTGAAGCTTTCTTT.